Following are 24 T cell receptor beta chains from one sample sequenced in a study of technical replicates of blood from several donors. Assay used: immunoSEQ multiplex PCR; TCRdb lists only in-frame clones, some missing. The sample yields 12,000 or so clones, 92% seen once. Input material: PBMCs. These receptors originate from a human donor in good health.

The chain uses TRBV19 and TRBJ1-5; TRBD1 matches 8 bases. V lost 3 bases and J lost 6; bases outside the gene matches: 7. The CDR3 consists of 15 residues. Germline assignment: CDR1 LNHDA and CDR2 SQIVND (reference sequence). The DNA of the CDR3 is TGTGCCAGTAGTATGGGCCAGGGGGCGAGTCAGCCCCAGCATTTT. The encoded protein is CASSMGQGASQPQHF. The full variable domain, with the rest looked up from reference TRBV19 and TRBJ1-5, is DGGITQSPKYLFRKEGQNVTLSCEQNLNHDAMYWYRQDPGQGLRLIYYSQIVNDFQKGDIAEGYSVSREKKESFPLTVTSAQKNPTAFYLCASSMGQGASQPQHFGDGTRLSIL.

The V and J genes are TRBV7-8 and TRBJ1-1; weak D call: TRBD1 (6 bases). Trimming removed 5 bases at V and 1 base at J, with 17 bases between. Germline CDR1 reads SGHVS; CDR2 reads FQNEAQ. CDR3 length: 16 residues. The CDR3 here is CASSRVPGVANTEAFF. In DNA, the CDR3 is TGTGCCAGCAGCCGAGTCCCAGGGGTAGCGAACACTGAAGCTTTCTTT.

The chain carries TRBV2 and TRBJ2-3; TRBD2 aligns across 7 bases. Trimming removed 7 bases from V and 2 bases from J; junction bases left unmatched: 6. CDR1 is SNHLY, CDR2 FYNNEI, per germline. This CDR3 comprises 14 residues. The CDR3 loop reads CASMLAVLTDTQYF. CDR3 in DNA: TGTGCCAGCATGCTAGCGGTTCTCACAGATACGCAGTATTTT.

The chain carries TRBV5-1 and TRBJ1-5, with a tentative D call TRBD1 (6 bases). This CDR3 region has 15 residues. The V end lost 5 bases, the J end lost 1 base, and 13 bases lay between the germline ends. Germline assignment: CDR1 SGHRS and CDR2 YFSETQ. The CDR3 sequence is CASSFTGISNQPQHF. The CDR3 DNA sequence: TGCGCCAGCAGTTTTACAGGGATCAGCAATCAGCCCCAGCATTTT.

A note on this clone: This sample includes further DNA sequences coding for the same CDR3. The chain couples TRBV6-4 to TRBJ2-1; 12 bases agree with TRBD2. V lost 0 bases, J lost 6 bases, and 0 bases stayed unmatched. The CDR3 runs to 15 residues. CDR1 and CDR2 (germline): MRHNA, SNTAGT. The CDR3 sequence is CASSDSTSGSNEQFF. The CDR3 DNA sequence: TGTGCCAGCAGTGACTCGACTAGCGGGAGCAATGAGCAGTTCTTC.

The chain joins TRBV6-1 to TRBJ2-2; D remains unclear. Germline V CDR1 and CDR2: MNHNS, SASEGT. The CDR3 runs to 15 residues. Trimming pared 1 base from V and 15 bases from J, leaving 21 bases between. CDR3 nucleotide sequence: TGTGCCAGCAGTGAAGTGAGGTTTTATGCGGATGAGGTGTTTTTT. Protein: CASSEVRFYADEVFF.

The rearrangement uses TRBV19 and TRBJ1-5, with D uncertain. V lost 8 bases and J lost 4, with 9 bases in between. CDR1 is LNHDA, CDR2 SQIVND, per germline (reference sequence). The CDR3 has 12 amino acids. This CDR3 is CASGLINQPQHF. The CDR3 DNA reads as TGTGCCAGTGGACTGATTAATCAGCCCCAGCATTTT.

This clone was observed once. This chain's CDR3 is CASSPPAGDSYNQPQHF. CDR3 bases: TGTGCCAGCTCACCACCGGCAGGGGATAGCTACAATCAGCCCCAGCATTTT. J is TRBJ1-5 and V is TRBV18; possibly TRBD1 for D (6 bases). The CDR3 has 17 amino acids. Per the germline V gene, CDR1 is KGHSH and CDR2 is LQKENI. V lost 0 bases to trimming and J lost 3 bases, with 15 bases between them.

This rearrangement joins TRBV28 to TRBJ2-1, with 10 bases lining up with TRBD1. CDR1 and CDR2 from the germline V gene are MDHEN and SYDVKM. V gave up 4 bases and J gave up 9 bases; unmatched junction bases: 6. The CDR3 length is 14 residues. The CDR3 loop reads CASSSTGGKVEQFF. The CDR3 DNA sequence: TGTGCCAGCAGTTCGACAGGGGGCAAGGTTGAGCAGTTCTTC.

The sample holds one count of this clone. The V call is TRBV5-8, the J call TRBJ2-6, with D perhaps TRBD2 (7 bases). With 4 bases removed from V and 0 bases from J, the gap between germline ends came to 14 bases. CDR1 and CDR2 from the germline V gene are SGHTS and YDEGEE. This CDR3 comprises 17 residues. CDR3 nucleotides: TGTGCCAGCAGCACAGCGGGACACTTCTCTGGGGCCAACGTCCTGACTTTC. This translates into CASSTAGHFSGANVLTF.

For this clone: The junction departs from the called germline gene at one end, perhaps through a read error. V and J are TRBV6-7 and TRBJ1-3; D unresolved. TRBV6-7 is an open reading frame whose function is uncertain. CDR3 length equals 13 residues. CDR3 nucleotides: TGTGCCCGCAGAGTTAGCTCTGGAAACACCATATATTTT. Translated, it gives CARRVSSGNTIYF.

This rearrangement joins TRBV10-3 to TRBJ2-7, with a possible D match to TRBD1 (7 bases). Trimming left V 6 bases short and J 2 bases short, with 14 bases between. The CDR3 covers 14 residues. CDR1 ENHRY and CDR2 SYGVKD come from the germline V gene. The CDR3 DNA sequence: TGTGCCATCAGCGCGGGACAGAGCCCCTACGAGCAGTACTTC. This codes for CAISAGQSPYEQYF.

The chain uses TRBV9 and TRBJ2-1; D is perhaps TRBD2 (6 bases). Between the trimmed V and J ends, which lost 0 bases and 2 bases, there was a span of 9 bases. Germline values: CDR1 SGDLS, CDR2 YYNGEE. The length of the CDR3 is 15 residues. CDR3 in DNA: TGTGCCAGCAGCGTAGTGGGGGGTGCCTACAATGAGCAGTTCTTC. Residues: CASSVVGGAYNEQFF.

This clone was seen a single time. This chain links TRBV6-5 with TRBJ1-5, with D uncertain. Germline V gene data show CDR1 as MNHEY and CDR2 as SVGAGI. V lost 2 bases, J lost 4 bases, and 12 bases lay in between. The CDR3 totals 15 residues. The CDR3 sequence is CASSYGGSPNQPQHF. The CDR3 bases are TGTGCCAGCAGTTACGGAGGCAGCCCAAATCAGCCCCAGCATTTT.

This clone was seen just once. The chain employs TRBV5-4 and TRBJ2-3; the D gene is possibly TRBD2 (5 bases). Trimming left V 0 bases short and J 0 bases short, with 5 bases between. CDR3 length: 14 amino acids. Germline-derived CDR1 and CDR2 are SGHNT and YYREEE (reference sequence). The CDR3 sequence is CASSLGGSTDTQYF. The DNA of the CDR3 is TGTGCCAGCAGCTTGGGCGGGAGCACAGATACGCAGTATTTT. The full variable domain, rest sourced from reference TRBV5-4 and TRBJ2-3, is ETGVTQSPTHLIKTRGQQVTLRCSSQSGHNTVSWYQQALGQGPQFIFQYYREEENGRGNFPPRFSGLQFPNYSSELNVNALELDDSALYLCASSLGGSTDTQYFGPGTRLTVL.

V gene TRBV2 combines with J gene TRBJ2-1; 11 positions match TRBD2. Germline values: CDR1 SNHLY, CDR2 FYNNEI. Trimming removed 1 base from V and 9 bases from J; junction bases left unmatched: 11. This CDR3 spans 17 amino acids. The CDR3 here is CASSEGGGLAAEGEQFF. CDR3 DNA: TGTGCCAGCAGTGAAGGTGGGGGACTAGCGGCCGAGGGTGAGCAGTTCTTC.

The chain combines TRBV4-2 with TRBJ2-1; 8 positions match TRBD2. V shed 3 bases, J shed 6 bases, and the junction held 13 bases outside the gene matches. The germline V gene encodes CDR1 LGHNA and CDR2 YNFKEQ. The CDR3 totals 17 residues. The CDR3 here is CASSHPGASGRTNEQFF. For the CDR3, the DNA is TGTGCCAGCAGCCACCCAGGAGCAAGCGGGAGAACCAATGAGCAGTTCTTC.

The chain uses TRBV6-1 and TRBJ2-7; the match to TRBD1 covers 8 bases. The CDR3 runs to 15 residues. Looked up from germline, CDR1 is MNHNS and CDR2 is SASEGT. V shed 2 bases and J 0 bases; nucleotides not matched to a gene: 3. DNA of the CDR3: TGTGCCAGCAGTGAACAGGGGGCTAGCTCCTACGAGCAGTACTTC. Translating it yields CASSEQGASSYEQYF.

The chain employs TRBV27 and TRBJ1-2; TRBD1 might be the D (5 bases). Trimming cost V 6 bases and J 6 bases, with 14 bases left between them. The CDR3 consists of 13 residues. The germline CDR1 and CDR2 sequences are MNHEY and SMNVEV (reference sequence). CDR3 sequence (DNA): TGTGCCAGCAGAAACGGGGGTCCCCATGGCTACACCTTC. Protein product: CASRNGGPHGYTF.

The chain employs TRBV25-1 and TRBJ1-1, with TRBD1 matching over 7 bases. J was trimmed by 1 base and V by 1 base; bases with no gene match: 3. From germline, CDR1 is MGHDK and CDR2 SYGVNS. The CDR3 totals 15 residues. In DNA form, the CDR3 reads TGTGCCAGCAGTGAATGGACAGGTTGGAACACTGAAGCTTTCTTT. Translated: CASSEWTGWNTEAFF.

V and J are TRBV5-1 and TRBJ2-3; D is uncertain. Germline loops: CDR1 SGHRS, CDR2 YFSETQ. The length of the CDR3 is 12 residues. V was shortened by 3 bases and J by 3 bases, with 5 bases between the two germline ends. The CDR3 DNA reads as TGCGCCAGCAGCTGGGCAACAGATACGCAGTATTTT. As protein: CASSWATDTQYF.

CDR3 sequence: CASTLRGPSTDTQYF. The DNA of the CDR3 is TGCGCCAGCACTCTTCGCGGGCCAAGCACAGATACGCAGTATTTT. The rearrangement uses TRBV5-1 and TRBJ2-3; D might be TRBD2 (5 bases). The germline gives CDR1 SGHRS, CDR2 YFSETQ. Trimming pared 6 bases from V and 0 bases from J, leaving 14 bases between. CDR3 length: 15 amino acids.

The J gene is TRBJ1-4, the V gene TRBV29-1; 7 bases match TRBD1. This CDR3 contains 14 residues. CDR1 and CDR2 (germline): SQVTM, ANQGSEA. V lost 7 bases to trimming and J lost 7 bases; unmatched junction nucleotides: 12. The CDR3 bases are TGCAGCGGATCCCAACAGGGGTTAAGTGAAAAACTGTTTTTT. Translation: CSGSQQGLSEKLFF. Using reference TRBV29-1 and TRBJ1-4 for the parts outside the CDR3, the full variable domain is SAVISQKPSRDICQRGTSLTIQCQVDSQVTMMFWYRQQPGQSLTLIATANQGSEATYESGFVIDKFPISRPNLTFSTLTVSNMSPEDSSIYLCSGSQQGLSEKLFFGSGTQLSVL.

The rearrangement uses TRBV5-8 and TRBJ1-2, with 8 bases aligning to TRBD1. V dropped 0 bases and J dropped 5; count of bases not matched to a gene: 9. CDR1 SGHTS and CDR2 YDEGEE come from the germline V gene. The CDR3 sequence is 16 residues long. CDR3 in amino acids: CASSLGGTGAIYGYTF. As DNA, the CDR3 is TGTGCCAGCAGCTTGGGGGGGACAGGAGCGATTTATGGCTACACCTTC.